This paragraph reports one T cell receptor beta chain. The entry originates in a study of CD8 T cells in Susac syndrome. Germline V gene sequence: CDR1 SGHTA, CDR2 FQGTGA. The length of the CDR3 is 15 residues. Trimming shortened V by 5 bases and J by 6 bases, and 17 bases separated the two germline ends. CD8+ and CD4+ T cells from blood underwent TCR beta sequencing. Negative isolation yielded CD8+ and CD4+ T cells; FACS enriched TEMRA cells. When the RNA was reverse transcribed, random hexamers were used with an input of about 0.5 to 1 ug. TCRdb fed the immunoSEQ multiplex PCR reads into MiXCR, producing one record per CDR3 protein. The sample includes approximately 74,000 distinct CDR3 sequences, about 93% seen only once; the top ten take 0.85% to 1%.

This clonotype was obtained from a human donor with Susac syndrome. V usage is TRBV7-3 and J usage is TRBJ2-1; no firm D call. Sequenced sample: CD8+ T cells from PBMCs. CDR3: CASSPRAHVGNEQFF. In DNA, the CDR3 is TGTGCCAGCAGCCCCCGGGCCCACGTAGGCAATGAGCAGTTCTTC. The full variable domain, its missing parts supplied by reference TRBV7-3 and TRBJ2-1, is GAGVSQTPSNKVTEKGKYVELRCDPISGHTALYWYRQSLGQGPEFLIYFQGTGAADDSGLPNDRFFAVRPEGSVSTLKIQRTERGDSAVYLCASSPRAHVGNEQFFGPGTRLTVL.